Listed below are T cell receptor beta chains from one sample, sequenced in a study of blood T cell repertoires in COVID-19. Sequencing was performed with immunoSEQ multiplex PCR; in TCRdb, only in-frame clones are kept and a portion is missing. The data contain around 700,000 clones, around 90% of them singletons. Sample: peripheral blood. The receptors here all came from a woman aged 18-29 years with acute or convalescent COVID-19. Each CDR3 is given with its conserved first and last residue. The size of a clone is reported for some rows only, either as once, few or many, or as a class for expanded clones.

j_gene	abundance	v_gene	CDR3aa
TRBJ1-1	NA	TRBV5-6	CASSVGQTEAFF
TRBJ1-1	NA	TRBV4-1	CASSQVAGYNTEAFF
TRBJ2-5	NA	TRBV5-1	CASSLLGTGMGETQYF
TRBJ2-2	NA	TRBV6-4	CASSGRQGAFPNNTGELFF
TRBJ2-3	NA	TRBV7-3	CASSLEYGETDTQYF
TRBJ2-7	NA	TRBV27	CASMGRGRNEQYF
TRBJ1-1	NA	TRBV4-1	CASSQGQGLWNTEAFF
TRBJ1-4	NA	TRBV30	CAWGQTNEKLFF
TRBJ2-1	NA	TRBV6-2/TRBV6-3	CASSYPPKQGEGSYNEQFF
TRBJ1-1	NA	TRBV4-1	CASSLPREHSSEAFF
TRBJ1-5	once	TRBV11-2	CASSLRGVADQPQHF
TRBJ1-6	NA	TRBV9	CASSVGQGASPLHF
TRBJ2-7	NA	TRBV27	CASSYGGGSPYEQYF
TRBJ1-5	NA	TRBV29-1	CSARTGQGQPQHF
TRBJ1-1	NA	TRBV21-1	CASRGTGGGTEAFF
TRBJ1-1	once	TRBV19	CASSFRTGRTEAFF
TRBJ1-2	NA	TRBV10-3	CASLDRGGYGYTF
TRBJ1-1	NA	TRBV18	CASSLLRSTLNTEAFF
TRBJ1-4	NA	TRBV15	CATSRGSTGTNEKLFF
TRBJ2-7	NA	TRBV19	CASSIGGQSYEQYF
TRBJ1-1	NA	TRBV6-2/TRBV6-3	CASSYPLTGVKTEAFF
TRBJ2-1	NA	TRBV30	CAWTSYDEQFF
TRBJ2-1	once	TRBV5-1	CASSQRTNEQFF
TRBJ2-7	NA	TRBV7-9	CASSRHEAGEQYF
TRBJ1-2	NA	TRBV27	CASWPGGAHQGYTF
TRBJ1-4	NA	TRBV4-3	CASSPYFRDNEKLFF
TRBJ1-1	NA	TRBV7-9	CASSYRQGAAEAFF
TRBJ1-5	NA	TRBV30	CAWSGTGVSAQHF
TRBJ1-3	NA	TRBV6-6	CASSLQGPFSGNTIYF
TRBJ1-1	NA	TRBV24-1	CATSDYRGTEAFF
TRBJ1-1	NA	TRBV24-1	CATIVSRGAAEAFF
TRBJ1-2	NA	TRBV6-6	CASSYTGQGAGGYTF
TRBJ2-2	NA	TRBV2	CASSEFRGIELFF
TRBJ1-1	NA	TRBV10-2	CASSAQMNTEAFF
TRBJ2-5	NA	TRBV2	CASSGRKETQYF
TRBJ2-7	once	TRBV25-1	CASSEWGGYYEQYF
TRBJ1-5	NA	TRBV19	CASSIPRGWAPQHF
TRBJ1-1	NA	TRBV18	CASSPPEGQNTEAFF
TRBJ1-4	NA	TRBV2	CASRYRGGNEKLFF
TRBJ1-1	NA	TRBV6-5	CASSTFQSVNTEAFF
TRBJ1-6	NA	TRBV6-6	CASSYGPGVNSPLHF
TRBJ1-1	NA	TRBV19	CATRQGGLNTEAFF
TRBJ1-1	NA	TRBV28	CASSLSRERGKNTEAFF
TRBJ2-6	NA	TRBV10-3	CAIRTGQVEGGANVLTF
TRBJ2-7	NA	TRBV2	CASVNRGSYEQYF
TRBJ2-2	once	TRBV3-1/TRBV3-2	CASSFRGPGELFF
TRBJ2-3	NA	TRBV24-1	CATSDRGADRGHPDTQYF
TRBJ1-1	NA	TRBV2	CASTAGTDTEAFF
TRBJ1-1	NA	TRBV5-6	CASSSGDITAEAFF
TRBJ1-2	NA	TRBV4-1	CASSQIDSENYGYTF
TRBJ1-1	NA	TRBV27	CASSMRLKNTEAFF
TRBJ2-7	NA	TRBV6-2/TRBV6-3	CASSYSVSEQYF
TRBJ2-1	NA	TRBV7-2	CASSSSRRRGGENEQFF
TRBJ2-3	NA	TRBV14	CASSIWTGNTADTQYF
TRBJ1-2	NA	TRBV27	CASSSQDRVYGYTF
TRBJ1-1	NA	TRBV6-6	CASSHRVEAFF